This TCR beta chain was documented in a study of Ad26.COV2.S vaccination and SARS-CoV-2 variants. In the study overall: Doses of Ad26.COV2.S were injected into muscle once or twice, 56 days apart. Findings and limits, study-wide: Quantification of TCR breadth and depth may have yielded underestimates of total T cell responses. Non-spike TCR breadth showed similarity between vaccine and placebo recipients.

Documented treatment: 15 to 20 received Ad26.COV2.S at low or high dose, single or two shots; several received placebo; per-sample allocation not given. Specimen acquisition occurred on day 63 following the initial vaccine or placebo injection. In Boston, an adult donor aged 18-55 years took part. About this clone itself: The antigen is not known.

This CDR3 spans 14 amino acids. CDR1 is MNHEY, CDR2 SMNVEV, per germline (reference sequence). The germline V and J ends were trimmed by 5 bases and 4 bases, with 14 bases remaining between them. Generated by immunoSEQ multiplex PCR, the TCRdb table keeps only in-frame clones and is missing some. The sample consists of 300,000 to 500,000 clones, 88% of them appearing once. This clonotype originated in a person aged 18-60 years who received the Ad26.COV2.S COVID-19 vaccine or a placebo. This sample comprised peripheral blood, obtained in a trial of Ad26.COV2.S vaccine versus placebo. The V call is TRBV27, the J call TRBJ1-1, with D hard to call. CDR3 loop: CASSPVLSGTEAFF. The DNA of the CDR3 is TGTGCCAGCAGTCCGGTCTTATCCGGCACTGAAGCTTTCTTT.